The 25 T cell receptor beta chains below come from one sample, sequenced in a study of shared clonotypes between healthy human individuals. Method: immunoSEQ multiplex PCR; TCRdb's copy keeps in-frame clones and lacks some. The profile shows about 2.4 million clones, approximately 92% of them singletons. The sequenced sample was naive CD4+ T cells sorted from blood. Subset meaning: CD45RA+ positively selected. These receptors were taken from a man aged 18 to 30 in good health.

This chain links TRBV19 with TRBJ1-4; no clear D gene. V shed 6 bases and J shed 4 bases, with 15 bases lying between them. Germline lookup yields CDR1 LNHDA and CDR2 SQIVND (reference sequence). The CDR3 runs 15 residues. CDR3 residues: CASRRTVGVNEKLFF. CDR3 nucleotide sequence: TGTGCCAGTAGGAGGACCGTCGGGGTTAATGAAAAACTGTTTTTT.

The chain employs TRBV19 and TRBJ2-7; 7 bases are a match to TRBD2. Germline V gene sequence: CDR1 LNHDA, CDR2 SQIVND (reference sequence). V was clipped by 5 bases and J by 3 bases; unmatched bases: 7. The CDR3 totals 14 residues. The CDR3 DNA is TGTGCCAGTAGTTTTGGGAGGGACCGCTACGAGCAGTACTTC. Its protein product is CASSFGRDRYEQYF.

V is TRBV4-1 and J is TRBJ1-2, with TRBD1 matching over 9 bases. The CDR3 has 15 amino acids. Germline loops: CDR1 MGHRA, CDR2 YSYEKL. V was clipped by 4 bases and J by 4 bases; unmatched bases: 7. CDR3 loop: CASSRPDRGTYGYTF. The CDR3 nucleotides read TGCGCCAGCAGCCGCCCCGACAGGGGGACCTATGGCTACACCTTC.

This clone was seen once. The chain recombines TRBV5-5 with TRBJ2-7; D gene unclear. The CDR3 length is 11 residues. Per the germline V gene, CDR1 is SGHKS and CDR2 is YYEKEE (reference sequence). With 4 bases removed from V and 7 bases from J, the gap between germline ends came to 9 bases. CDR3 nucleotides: TGTGCCAGCAGCCTTAGTACGGAGCAGTACTTC. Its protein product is CASSLSTEQYF.

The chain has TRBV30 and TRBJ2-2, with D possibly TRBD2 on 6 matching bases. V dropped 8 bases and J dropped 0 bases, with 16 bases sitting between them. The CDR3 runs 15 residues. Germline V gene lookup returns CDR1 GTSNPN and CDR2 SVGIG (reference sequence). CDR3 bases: TGTGCCCGACATCGGGACTCTGCGAACACCGGGGAGCTGTTTTTT. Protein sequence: CARHRDSANTGELFF.

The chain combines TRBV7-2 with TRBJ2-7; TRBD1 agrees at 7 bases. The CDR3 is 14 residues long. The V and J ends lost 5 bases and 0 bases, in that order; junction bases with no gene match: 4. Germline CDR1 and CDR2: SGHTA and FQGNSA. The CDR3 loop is CASSTTGTSYEQYF. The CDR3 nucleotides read TGTGCCAGCAGCACGACAGGGACCTCCTACGAGCAGTACTTC.

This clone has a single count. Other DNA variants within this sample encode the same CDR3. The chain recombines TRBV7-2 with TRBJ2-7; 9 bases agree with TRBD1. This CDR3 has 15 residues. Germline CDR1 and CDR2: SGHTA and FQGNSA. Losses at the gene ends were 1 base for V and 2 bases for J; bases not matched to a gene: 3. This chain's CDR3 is CASSLVGQGTYEQYF. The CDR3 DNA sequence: TGTGCCAGCAGCTTAGTGGGACAGGGAACCTACGAGCAGTACTTC.

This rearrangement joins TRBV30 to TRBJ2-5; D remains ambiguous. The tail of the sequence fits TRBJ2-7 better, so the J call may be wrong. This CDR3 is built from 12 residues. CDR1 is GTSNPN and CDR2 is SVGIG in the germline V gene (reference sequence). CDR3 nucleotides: TGTGCCTGGGCCTGGGCATCCTACGAGCAGTACTTC. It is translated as CAWAWASYEQYF.

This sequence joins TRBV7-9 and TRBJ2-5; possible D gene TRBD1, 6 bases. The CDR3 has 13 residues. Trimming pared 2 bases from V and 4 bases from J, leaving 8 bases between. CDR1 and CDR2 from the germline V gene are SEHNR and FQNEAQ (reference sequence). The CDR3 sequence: CASSLKQGETQYF. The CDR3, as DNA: TGTGCCAGCAGCTTAAAACAGGGAGAGACCCAGTACTTC.

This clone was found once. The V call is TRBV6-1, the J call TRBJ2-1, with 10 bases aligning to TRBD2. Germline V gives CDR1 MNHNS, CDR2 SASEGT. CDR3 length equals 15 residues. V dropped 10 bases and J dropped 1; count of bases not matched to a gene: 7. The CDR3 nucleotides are TGTGCCATCACTCTTAGCGGGAGGTCCTACAATGAGCAGTTCTTC. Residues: CAITLSGRSYNEQFF.

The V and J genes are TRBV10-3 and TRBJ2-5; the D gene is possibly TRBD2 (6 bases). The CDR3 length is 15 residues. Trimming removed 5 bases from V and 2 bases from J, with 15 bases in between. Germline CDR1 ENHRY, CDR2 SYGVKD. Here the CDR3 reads CAISTEGLMQETQYF. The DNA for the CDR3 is TGTGCCATCAGTACGGAGGGGCTCATGCAAGAGACCCAGTACTTC.

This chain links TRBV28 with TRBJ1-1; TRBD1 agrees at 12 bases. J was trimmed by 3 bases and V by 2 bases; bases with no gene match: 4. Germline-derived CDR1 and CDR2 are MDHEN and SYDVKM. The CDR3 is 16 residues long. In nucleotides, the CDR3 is TGTGCCAGCAGTTTAACGGGACAGGGGGCTTACACTGAAGCTTTCTTT. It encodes CASSLTGQGAYTEAFF.

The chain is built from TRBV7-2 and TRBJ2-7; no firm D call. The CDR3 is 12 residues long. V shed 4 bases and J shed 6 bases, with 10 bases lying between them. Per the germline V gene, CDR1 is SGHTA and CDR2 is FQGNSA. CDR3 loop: CASSSSRREQYF. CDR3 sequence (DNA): TGTGCCAGCAGCTCGTCCCGGCGCGAGCAGTACTTC.

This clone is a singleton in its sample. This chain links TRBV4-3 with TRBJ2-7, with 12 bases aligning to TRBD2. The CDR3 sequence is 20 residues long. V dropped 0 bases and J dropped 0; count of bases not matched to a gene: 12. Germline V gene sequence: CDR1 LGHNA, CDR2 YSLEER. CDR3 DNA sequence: TGCGCCAGCAGCCAAGATCTATGGACTAGCGGGATTTCCTCCTCCTACGAGCAGTACTTC. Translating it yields CASSQDLWTSGISSSYEQYF.

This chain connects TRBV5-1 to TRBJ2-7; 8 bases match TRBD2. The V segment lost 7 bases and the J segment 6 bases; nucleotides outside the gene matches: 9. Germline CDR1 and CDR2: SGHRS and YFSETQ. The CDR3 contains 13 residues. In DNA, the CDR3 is TGCGCCAGCCGTCGTAGCGGGACTCTCGAGCAGTACTTC. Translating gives CASRRSGTLEQYF.

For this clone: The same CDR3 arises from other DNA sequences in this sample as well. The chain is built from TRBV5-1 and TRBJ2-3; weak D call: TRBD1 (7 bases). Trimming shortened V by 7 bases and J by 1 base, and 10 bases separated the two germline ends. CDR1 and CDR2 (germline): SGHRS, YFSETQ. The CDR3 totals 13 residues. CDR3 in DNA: TGCGCCAGCCGCGGGACAGGCACAGATACGCAGTATTTT. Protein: CASRGTGTDTQYF.

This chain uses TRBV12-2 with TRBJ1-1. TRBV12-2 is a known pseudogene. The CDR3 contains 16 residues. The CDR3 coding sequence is TGTGCAAGTCGCTTAATTAGTCGGGGGGCGAACACTGAAGCTTTCTTT. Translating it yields CASRLISRGANTEAFF.

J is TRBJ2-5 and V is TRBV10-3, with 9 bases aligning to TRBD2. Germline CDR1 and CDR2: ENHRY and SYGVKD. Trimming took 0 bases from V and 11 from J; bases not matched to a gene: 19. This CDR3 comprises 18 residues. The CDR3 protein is CAISESNSGSPPSREQYF. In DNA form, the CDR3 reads TGTGCCATCAGTGAGTCCAATAGCGGGAGTCCCCCCTCGAGAGAGCAGTACTTC.

The CDR3 protein is CASSLRAGGATGELFF. Here the CDR3 DNA reads TGCGCCAGCAGCTTGCGTGCGGGAGGCGCCACCGGGGAGCTGTTTTTT. The rearrangement joins TRBV5-1 to TRBJ2-2, with TRBD2 matching 8 bases. V was pared by 1 base and J by 4 bases, with 6 bases of the junction left unmatched. The CDR3 consists of 16 residues. CDR1 SGHRS and CDR2 YFSETQ come from the germline V gene.

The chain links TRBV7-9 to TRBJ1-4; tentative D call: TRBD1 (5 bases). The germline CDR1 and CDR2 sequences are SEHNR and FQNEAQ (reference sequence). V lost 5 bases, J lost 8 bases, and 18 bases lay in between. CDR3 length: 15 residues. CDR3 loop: CASSPTFGAREKLFF. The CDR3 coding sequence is TGTGCCAGCAGCCCCACCTTCGGGGCGCGGGAAAAACTGTTTTTT.

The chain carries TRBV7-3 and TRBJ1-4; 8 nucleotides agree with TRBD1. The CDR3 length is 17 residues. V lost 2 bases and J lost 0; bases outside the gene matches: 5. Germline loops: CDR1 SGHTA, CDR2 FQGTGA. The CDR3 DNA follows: TGTGCCAGCAGCTTACAGGGACAGGATGCAACTAATGAAAAACTGTTTTTT. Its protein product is CASSLQGQDATNEKLFF.

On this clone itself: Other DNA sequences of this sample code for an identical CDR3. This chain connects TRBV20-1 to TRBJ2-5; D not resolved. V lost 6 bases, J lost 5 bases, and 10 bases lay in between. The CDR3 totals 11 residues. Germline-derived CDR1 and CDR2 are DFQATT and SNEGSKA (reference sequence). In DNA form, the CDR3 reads TGCAGTGCGCCCCTCGGGGAGACCCAGTACTTC. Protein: CSAPLGETQYF.

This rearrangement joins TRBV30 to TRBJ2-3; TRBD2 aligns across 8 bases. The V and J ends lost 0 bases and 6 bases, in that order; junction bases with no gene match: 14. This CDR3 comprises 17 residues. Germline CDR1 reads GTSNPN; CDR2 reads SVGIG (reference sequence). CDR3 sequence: CAWSVRRQAGVGDTQYF. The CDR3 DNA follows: TGTGCCTGGAGTGTACGGCGGCAAGCGGGAGTCGGGGATACGCAGTATTTT.

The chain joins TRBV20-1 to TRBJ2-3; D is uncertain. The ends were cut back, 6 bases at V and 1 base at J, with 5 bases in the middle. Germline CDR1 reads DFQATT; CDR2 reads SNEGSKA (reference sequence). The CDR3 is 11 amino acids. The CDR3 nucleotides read TGCAGTGCCCCGGGCACAGATACGCAGTATTTT. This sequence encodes CSAPGTDTQYF.

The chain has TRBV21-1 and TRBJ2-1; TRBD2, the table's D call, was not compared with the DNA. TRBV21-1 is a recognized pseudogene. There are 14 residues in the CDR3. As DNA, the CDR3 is TGTGCCAGCAGCAAGCAGCGGGAGAGGGTTGAGCAGTTCTTC. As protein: CASSKQRERVEQFF.